This is a list of T cell receptor beta chains from one sample in a study of T cell changes during pregnancy in multiple sclerosis. Some clones are missing from TCRdb's copy, which holds only in-frame ones; the method was immunoSEQ multiplex PCR. Among 30,000 to 45,000 clones, 88% were seen once, and the ten largest hold approximately 0.5%. Material: CD4+ T cells from peripheral blood mononuclear cells, obtained in the first trimester of pregnancy. The receptors were sampled from a female donor with multiple sclerosis, enrolled in a pregnancy study. Each CDR3 is given with its conserved first and last residue. Fields, in order: clone size, CDR3 length, V gene, D gene, J gene, CDR3 DNA, CDR3 protein. A D gene is named only where the DNA matches it firmly. Part of the rows lack a size; the others show once, few, many or a class for expanded clones.

.	15	TRBV5-1	.	TRBJ2-7	TGCGCCAGCAGCTTAAATCCAGGGGAAGGCTACGAGCAGTACTTC	CASSLNPGEGYEQYF
.	15	TRBV7-3	TRBD2	TRBJ2-3	TGTGCCAGCAGCAAAGGACTAGCGGGCACAGATACGCAGTATTTT	CASSKGLAGTDTQYF
.	16	TRBV7-6	.	TRBJ2-2	TGTGCCAGCAGCACGCAACCGAGGGGAGGAGCCGGGGAGCTGTTTTTT	CASSTQPRGGAGELFF
.	13	TRBV7-3	.	TRBJ2-5	TGTGCCAGCAGCTTGGGGAGTACGGAGACCCAGTACTTC	CASSLGSTETQYF
.	15	TRBV4-1	.	TRBJ2-3	TGCGCCAGCAGTACGGAGGGGGCCATCACAGATACGCAGTATTTT	CASSTEGAITDTQYF
once	15	TRBV7-6	TRBD1	TRBJ2-2	TGTGCCAGCAGCCGGACAGGGGTCCTGACCGGGGAGCTGTTTTTT	CASSRTGVLTGELFF
.	15	TRBV4-2	TRBD2	TRBJ2-7	TGTGCCAGCAGCCAGGATGGGACTAGGGACTACGAGCAGTACTTC	CASSQDGTRDYEQYF
.	13	TRBV29-1	.	TRBJ2-5	TGCAGCACGCGGGACAGAGTAAAAGAGACCCAGTACTTC	CSTRDRVKETQYF
.	14	TRBV18	TRBD1	TRBJ2-7	TGTGCCAGCTCACCCGCAGGGGGCAGCTACGAGCAGTACTTC	CASSPAGGSYEQYF
.	13	TRBV19	TRBD1	TRBJ1-4	TGTGCCAGCCGGGACAGCTCAAGGGAAAAACTGTTTTTT	CASRDSSREKLFF
few	14	TRBV7-9	TRBD1	TRBJ1-1	TGTGCCAGCAGCTTACAGGGGGCTAGCACTGAAGCTTTCTTT	CASSLQGASTEAFF
.	15	TRBV7-9	.	TRBJ2-3	TGTGCCAGCAGCGAACGGGGGAAAGTCACAGATACGCAGTATTTT	CASSERGKVTDTQYF
.	14	TRBV9	.	TRBJ1-3	TGTGCCAGCAGCCCCCAGGACTCTGGAAACACCATATATTTT	CASSPQDSGNTIYF
.	13	TRBV28	.	TRBJ2-7	TGTGCCAGCAGGGGCCAGTCAGACTACGAGCAGTACTTC	CASRGQSDYEQYF
.	13	TRBV18	.	TRBJ1-1	TGTGCCAGCTCAACGACAGGGAACACTGAAGCTTTCTTT	CASSTTGNTEAFF
.	12	TRBV7-9	.	TRBJ1-1	TGTGCCAGCAGTCGGGACATCGCTGAAGCTTTCTTT	CASSRDIAEAFF
.	16	TRBV9	TRBD1	TRBJ1-1	TGTGCCAGCAGCCTAGGGGACAGTTACATGAACACTGAAGCTTTCTTT	CASSLGDSYMNTEAFF
.	14	TRBV6-1	.	TRBJ2-5	TGTGCCAGCAGTGTTGGCGGAGACTTGAAGACCCAGTACTTC	CASSVGGDLKTQYF
.	16	TRBV19	TRBD1	TRBJ1-1	TGTGCCAGTAGTCTCGGACAGGGGCTCCGATCTGAGGAGGCTTTCTTT	CASSLGQGLRSEEAFF
.	14	TRBV19	TRBD1	TRBJ1-1	TGTGCCAGTAGTCCGGGGACAGGGGGCGGTGAAGCTTTCTTT	CASSPGTGGGEAFF
.	13	TRBV19	TRBD1	TRBJ2-5	TGTGCCAGTAGTGTAGACAGGGAAGAGACCCAGTACTTC	CASSVDREETQYF
.	16	TRBV6-6	.	TRBJ1-6	TGTGCCAGCAGTTACTCTGGGGGGTTTTTCCCCTCACCCCTCCACTTT	CASSYSGGFFPSPLHF
.	13	TRBV27	.	TRBJ1-2	TGTGCCAGCAGTTTATCTACTAACTATGGCTACACCTTC	CASSLSTNYGYTF
.	19	TRBV7-8	TRBD1	TRBJ1-5	TGTGCCAGCAGCTTAGATGCCAGGGGGCCGGGGGATAGCAATCAGCCCCAGCATTTT	CASSLDARGPGDSNQPQHF
.	17	TRBV5-1	TRBD2	TRBJ2-3	TGCGCCAGCAGCCCCAGGACTAGCGGGAGGGCCACAGATACGCAGTATTTT	CASSPRTSGRATDTQYF
.	15	TRBV5-4	TRBD2	TRBJ2-6	TGTGCCAGCAGCCCGGGGGGTCCTGGGGCCAACGTCCTGACTTTC	CASSPGGPGANVLTF
.	15	TRBV19	.	TRBJ2-2	TGTGCCAGTAGTATAGTCCCAGTAAACACCGGGGAGCTGTTTTTT	CASSIVPVNTGELFF
.	15	TRBV19	TRBD1	TRBJ2-5	TGTGCCAGTAGAGCCATAGACAGGGATCAAGAGACCCAGTACTTC	CASRAIDRDQETQYF
.	13	TRBV10-3	TRBD2	TRBJ2-1	TGTGCCACCGAAGCGGGAGGGTCGAATGAGCAGTTCTTC	CATEAGGSNEQFF
.	15	TRBV11-3	TRBD2	TRBJ2-1	TGTGCCAGCAGCTTAGGTACTAGCGGCAGAAATGAGCAGTTCTTC	CASSLGTSGRNEQFF
.	11	TRBV28	.	TRBJ2-4	TGTGCCAGCAGTTCAAAGAGGGTTCAGTACTTC	CASSSKRVQYF
once	13	TRBV6-1	.	TRBJ1-5	TGTGCCAGCAGTGGGGGGGGCAATCAGCCCCAGCATTTT	CASSGGGNQPQHF
.	17	TRBV7-3	TRBD2	TRBJ2-2	TGTGCCAGCAGCAGGGGACTAGCGGGGGGGCCCGCCGGGGAGCTGTTTTTT	CASSRGLAGGPAGELFF
.	14	TRBV7-9	.	TRBJ1-2	TGTGCCAGCAGCTTAGCAACAGGAGGGTCGGGATACACCTTC	CASSLATGGSGYTF
few	14	TRBV30	.	TRBJ1-2	TGTGCCTGGAGTGTAGGCCCGACTGTAAATGGCTACACCTTC	CAWSVGPTVNGYTF
once	16	TRBV27	TRBD1	TRBJ1-1	TGTGCCAGCAGTTCCTACCGAATACAGGGGGCCCTTGAAGCTTTCTTT	CASSSYRIQGALEAFF
.	14	TRBV19	.	TRBJ1-5	TGTGCCAGTTCCGACAGTTTCGACAGTCAGCCCCAGCATTTT	CASSDSFDSQPQHF
.	18	TRBV5-1	TRBD2	TRBJ2-1	TGCGCCAGCAGCTTGACTTTTAGCGGGCCTAGCTCCTACAATGAGCAGTTCTTC	CASSLTFSGPSSYNEQFF
.	15	TRBV6-4	TRBD2	TRBJ2-3	TGTGCCAGCAGTGCGGAGCGGGAGGGTCTGGATACGCAGTATTTT	CASSAEREGLDTQYF
.	15	TRBV2	TRBD1	TRBJ2-5	TGTGCCAGCAGTGTGGGGACAGTCCCCCGGGAGACCCAGTACTTC	CASSVGTVPRETQYF
.	15	TRBV7-9	TRBD1	TRBJ2-7	TGTGCCAGCAGCCCCCGGGACAGGGGGACCTACGAGCAGTACTTC	CASSPRDRGTYEQYF
.	14	TRBV18	TRBD1	TRBJ2-5	TGTGCCAGCTCAGCGGGACAGGGGGAAGAGACCCAGTACTTC	CASSAGQGEETQYF
.	14	TRBV19	TRBD1	TRBJ1-1	TGTGCCAGTAGTGCCCAGCAGGGGGTCGCTGAAGCTTTCTTT	CASSAQQGVAEAFF
.	16	TRBV25-1	.	TRBJ2-1	TGTGCCAGCAGTGAATATAGTGGGGACAAGAACAATGAGCAGTTCTTC	CASSEYSGDKNNEQFF
once	14	TRBV6-1	.	TRBJ2-7	TGTGCCAGCAATTCACAGGCGGGACCCCACGAGCAGTACTTC	CASNSQAGPHEQYF
once	14	TRBV7-2	.	TRBJ1-2	TGTGCCAGCAGCCACCGGGAGGCGGACTATGGCTACACCTTC	CASSHREADYGYTF
.	14	TRBV29-1	TRBD1	TRBJ2-7	TGCAGCGTTGTGGTCAGGGGGCTCTCCTACGAGCAGTACTTC	CSVVVRGLSYEQYF
.	15	TRBV6-1	.	TRBJ2-7	TGTGCCAGCTGTCTTTTTGAGGAAAATTGCCTCGAGCAGTACTTC	CASCLFEENCLEQYF
.	16	TRBV19	.	TRBJ2-6	TGTGCCAGTATCGATGTGGGGGGGGCGCAGGCCAACGTCCTGACTTTC	CASIDVGGAQANVLTF
once	16	TRBV25-1	TRBD1	TRBJ2-1	TGTGCCAGCAGTGAATACGACAGGGGAGGCTACAATGAGCAGTTCTTC	CASSEYDRGGYNEQFF
few	13	TRBV11-2	.	TRBJ2-5	TGTGCCAGCAGCTTAGGAGGACAAGAGACCCAGTACTTC	CASSLGGQETQYF
.	15	TRBV29-1	TRBD1	TRBJ2-5	TGCAGCGTTATGGGCGAGGGGGCCAGTCAAGAGACCCAGTACTTC	CSVMGEGASQETQYF
.	18	TRBV2	TRBD2	TRBJ2-5	TGTGCCAGCAGGGAAGGTAGCGGGAGGATTTTGGGCCAAGAGACCCAGTACTTC	CASREGSGRILGQETQYF
.	11	TRBV19	.	TRBJ1-6	TGTGCCAGTAGTACCCAGGGTCCCCTCCACTTT	CASSTQGPLHF
.	13	TRBV6-5	.	TRBJ2-2	TGTGCCAGTAATCGGGGGAGCACCGGGGAGCTGTTTTTT	CASNRGSTGELFF
.	13	TRBV9	.	TRBJ2-5	TGTGCCAGCAGCGTAGGTAGCTGGGAGACCCAGTACTTC	CASSVGSWETQYF
once	16	TRBV7-3	TRBD2	TRBJ2-2	TGTGCCAGCAGCTCCTCCGGGGGGGGTCGCACCGGGGAGCTGTTTTTT	CASSSSGGGRTGELFF
.	12	TRBV30	.	TRBJ2-3	TGTGCCTGGAGTAGAGGCACAGATACGCAGTATTTT	CAWSRGTDTQYF
.	13	TRBV29-1	.	TRBJ1-5	TGCAGCGTCGGCGGGGCAGGCAATCAGCCCCAGCATTTT	CSVGGAGNQPQHF
medium-sized	13	TRBV2	TRBD1	TRBJ1-2	TGTGCCACCCTTGGGGACAGGGGAGCGGACTACACCTTC	CATLGDRGADYTF